A selection of T cell receptor beta chains follows, all from one sample in a study of response to subunit inactivated influenza vaccine. MiXCR, run by TCRdb on the RT-PCR reads, gives a single entry per CDR3 protein. The profile shows around 520,000 distinct CDR3 sequences, about 25% of them singletons. Sequenced material: CD4+ T cells sorted from PBMCs, taken about 5 days after vaccination. The receptors were gathered from a man in his fifties who received an inactivated influenza vaccine. The CDR3 runs from the conserved cysteine through the conserved F or W. The order of the fields is V gene, D gene, J gene, clone size, CDR3 DNA, CDR3 protein. The D gene is left open where the match is weak. Size values are once, few and many counts, or a class for expanded clones, and some rows have none.

V gene: TRBV12-3/TRBV12-4
D gene: NA
J gene: TRBJ1-1
clone size: few
CDR3 DNA: TGTGCCAGCAGTTTAGCGACTGGCGTGAGTACTGAAGCTTTCTTT
CDR3 protein: CASSLATGVSTEAFF

V gene: TRBV10-3
D gene: NA
J gene: TRBJ2-7
clone size: NA
CDR3 DNA: TGTGCCATCAGTGATACAGGGAGAAGGCAGTACTTC
CDR3 protein: CAISDTGRRQYF

V gene: TRBV4-2
D gene: NA
J gene: TRBJ1-2
clone size: NA
CDR3 DNA: TGTGCCAGCAGCCAAGAGTACGGCAGCTATGGCTACACCTTC
CDR3 protein: CASSQEYGSYGYTF

V gene: TRBV28
D gene: TRBD1
J gene: TRBJ2-5
clone size: NA
CDR3 DNA: TGTGCCAGCAGGAGGGACAGGGGGATGGAGACCCAGTACTTC
CDR3 protein: CASRRDRGMETQYF

V gene: TRBV6-1
D gene: TRBD1
J gene: TRBJ2-2
clone size: NA
CDR3 DNA: TGTGCCAGCAGTATCCGGGACAGGGTCGCCGGGGAGCTGTTTTTT
CDR3 protein: CASSIRDRVAGELFF

V gene: TRBV20-1
D gene: NA
J gene: TRBJ1-6
clone size: NA
CDR3 DNA: TGCAGTGCCAAAATCAGGGGATTTAATTCACCCCTCCACTTT
CDR3 protein: CSAKIRGFNSPLHF

V gene: TRBV4-1
D gene: NA
J gene: TRBJ2-5
clone size: NA
CDR3 DNA: TGCGCCAGCAGGGCCATAGGGGGGGCTAAAGAGACCCAGTACTTC
CDR3 protein: CASRAIGGAKETQYF

V gene: TRBV6-1
D gene: TRBD1
J gene: TRBJ2-2
clone size: NA
CDR3 DNA: TGTGCCAGCAGGACAGGGGGCCCCACCGGGGAGCTGTTTTTT
CDR3 protein: CASRTGGPTGELFF

V gene: TRBV5-1
D gene: NA
J gene: TRBJ1-5
clone size: NA
CDR3 DNA: TGCGCCAGCAGCCCAGGGAGTAATAGCAATCAGCCCCAGCATTTT
CDR3 protein: CASSPGSNSNQPQHF

V gene: TRBV20-1
D gene: TRBD2
J gene: TRBJ2-1
clone size: NA
CDR3 DNA: TGCAGTGCTAGACTTAGCGGGCACTACAATGAGCAGTTCTTC
CDR3 protein: CSARLSGHYNEQFF

V gene: TRBV6-2/TRBV6-3
D gene: NA
J gene: TRBJ1-6
clone size: NA
CDR3 DNA: TGTGCCAGCACCGACTGGCAGAATTCACCCCTCCACTTT
CDR3 protein: CASTDWQNSPLHF

V gene: TRBV27
D gene: NA
J gene: TRBJ2-1
clone size: few
CDR3 DNA: TGTGCCAGCAGTTTATTAGGGCAGGGGATAAACAATGAGCAGTTCTTC
CDR3 protein: CASSLLGQGINNEQFF